These 2 T cell receptor beta chains originate from one sample sequenced in a study of blood T cell repertoires in COVID-19 (TCRdb year 2020). Libraries were prepared through the immunoSEQ multiplex PCR assay. Sourced from immuneACCESS, this table was stored by TCRdb with only in-frame sequences that have V and J called. A share of the clones is absent; for the studies checked, an unresolved V gene accounts for under half, and the remainder has no known explanation. This sample gives some 230,000 clones in total; 65% to 90% of them show up just once. About 8% of the sample lies in the top ten. Sequencing used peripheral blood. These receptors were taken from a woman aged 45-65 years with acute or convalescent COVID-19.

The chain joins TRBV28 to TRBJ1-5, with TRBD1 as a possible D gene (6 bases). V lost 4 bases and J lost 3, with 13 bases in between. This CDR3 is built from 15 residues. Germline CDR1 and CDR2: MDHEN and SYDVKM. CDR3 region: CASSSADRPNQPQHF. DNA for the CDR3: TGTGCCAGCAGTTCCGCGGACAGACCCAATCAGCCCCAGCATTTT.

The CDR3 bases are TGTGCCAGCAGCGAACAGGGCTGGGGGCATGGGGCCAACGTCCTGACTTTC. Its translation is CASSEQGWGHGANVLTF. This chain connects TRBV5-4 to TRBJ2-6; D possibly corresponds to TRBD1 (6 bases). V lost 4 bases and J lost 3, with 17 bases in between. Looked up from germline, CDR1 is SGHNT and CDR2 is YYREEE (reference sequence). The CDR3 covers 17 residues.